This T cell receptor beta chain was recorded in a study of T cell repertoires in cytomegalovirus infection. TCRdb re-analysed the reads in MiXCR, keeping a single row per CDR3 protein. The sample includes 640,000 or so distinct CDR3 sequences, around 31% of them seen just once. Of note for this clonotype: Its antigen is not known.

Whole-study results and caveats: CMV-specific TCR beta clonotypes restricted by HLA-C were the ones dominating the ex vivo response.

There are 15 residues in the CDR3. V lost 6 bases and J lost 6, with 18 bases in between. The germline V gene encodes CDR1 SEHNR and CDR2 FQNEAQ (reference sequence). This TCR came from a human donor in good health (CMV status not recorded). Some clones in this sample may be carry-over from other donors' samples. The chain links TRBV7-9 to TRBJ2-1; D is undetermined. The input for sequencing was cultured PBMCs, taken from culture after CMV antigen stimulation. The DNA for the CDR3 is TGTGCCAGCAGAGGTGCCGGGTATTCGATCAATGAGCAGTTCTTC. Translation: CASRGAGYSINEQFF.